The 30 T cell receptor beta chains below were found in one sample sequenced in a study of human T cells and chemical hapten exposure. Documented time point: patch test 3, about 24 weeks after DPC sensitization. Described treatment: therapeutic diphenylcyclopropenone sensitization with weekly scalp DPC. One entry per CDR3 protein, called by TCRdb with MiXCR from the RACE reads. Here the sample spans 100,000 or so distinct CDR3 sequences, under 40% being singletons. The starting material was whole blood, obtained in connection with sensitization to the hapten diphenylcyclopropenone (DPC). These receptors were obtained from a man aged 40-49 years with alopecia areata. Some clones in this sample may be carry-over from other donors' samples.

This clonotype was counted between two and nine times. The chain recombines TRBV12-3 or TRBV12-4 with TRBJ1-5; 7 bases are shared with TRBD1. CDR3 length: 13 amino acids. Germline trimming cut 6 bases from V and 6 bases from J; bases unmatched to any gene: 5. The CDR3 loop reads CASSDRTGQPQHF. CDR3 sequence (DNA): TGTGCCAGCAGCGACCGGACAGGTCAGCCCCAGCATTTT.

The table lists this clonotype with a few counts. The chain recombines TRBV4-1 with TRBJ1-1, with 11 positions matching TRBD1. CDR1 is MGHRA, CDR2 YSYEKL, per germline. Trimming at V came to 2 bases and at J to 5 bases, leaving 7 bases not matched to a gene. The CDR3 covers 16 residues. The CDR3 loop is CASSQTGTGGGTEAFF. In DNA form, the CDR3 reads TGCGCCAGCAGCCAAACCGGGACAGGGGGTGGTACTGAAGCTTTCTTT.

The chain combines TRBV5-6 with TRBJ1-6, with 8 bases aligning to TRBD1. With 4 bases clipped from V and 10 bases from J, the junction kept 10 bases outside the gene matches. The CDR3 sequence is 15 residues long. Germline loops: CDR1 SGHDT, CDR2 YYEEEE. CDR3 protein: CASSPGQGPGSPLHF. CDR3 DNA sequence: TGTGCCAGCAGCCCCGGACAGGGACCGGGGTCACCCCTCCACTTT.

This clonotype has only a few counts. The chain uses TRBV6-4 and TRBJ2-1; D gene uncertain. Germline-derived CDR1 and CDR2 are MRHNA and SNTAGT. The V gene lost 0 bases and the J gene lost 5 bases, with 8 bases spanning the gap. The length of the CDR3 is 14 residues. The chain's CDR3 is CASSDSNRDNEQFF. The CDR3 region has the DNA TGTGCCAGCAGTGACTCGAATCGAGACAATGAGCAGTTCTTC.

This chain links TRBV7-2 with TRBJ1-3; TRBD1 is a possible D gene (6 bases). Germline V gives CDR1 SGHTA, CDR2 FQGNSA. The CDR3 length is 15 residues. V was pared by 2 bases and J by 3 bases, with 11 bases between. The CDR3 region has the DNA TGTGCCAGCAGCTTACGGGGGGCTAATGGAAACACCATATATTTT. Translating gives CASSLRGANGNTIYF.

Only a few counts were recorded for this clonotype. This CDR3 is CASSRDPGGGYTF. The CDR3 coding sequence is TGTGCCAGCAGCCGTGACCCGGGGGGTGGCTACACCTTC. The chain employs TRBV7-2 and TRBJ1-2, with D possibly matching TRBD1 (5 bases). The CDR3 covers 13 residues. Germline CDR1 and CDR2: SGHTA and FQGNSA. V was trimmed by 5 bases and J by 7 bases, leaving 14 bases between them.

V is TRBV5-4 and J is TRBJ2-3; TRBD1 might be the D (6 bases). Per the germline V gene, CDR1 is SGHNT and CDR2 is YYREEE (reference sequence). The V gene lost 1 base and the J gene lost 2 bases, with 8 bases spanning the gap. The CDR3 extends over 14 amino acids. The DNA for the CDR3 is TGTGCCAGCAGCTTGCAGGGGACCACAGATACGCAGTATTTT. Its translation is CASSLQGTTDTQYF.

This chain links TRBV9 with TRBJ2-5; D may be TRBD2 (5 bases). Germline V lookup: CDR1 SGDLS, CDR2 YYNGEE. V shed 4 bases and J shed 5 bases, with 15 bases lying between them. This CDR3 region has 14 residues. CDR3 in amino acids: CASSSGPKRETQYF. The DNA for the CDR3 is TGTGCCAGCAGCAGCGGTCCGAAGAGGGAGACCCAGTACTTC.

The gene calls are TRBV30 and TRBJ2-5; TRBD2 matches at 11 bases. V lost 2 bases and J lost 2; bases outside the gene matches: 4. Germline CDR1 GTSNPN, CDR2 SVGIG (reference sequence). The CDR3 consists of 15 residues. This chain's CDR3 is CAWSQGLAAQETQYF. CDR3 bases: TGTGCCTGGAGTCAGGGACTAGCGGCTCAAGAGACCCAGTACTTC.

The chain is built from TRBV24-1 and TRBJ1-1; TRBD1 matches 7 bases. V lost 5 bases, J lost 7 bases, and 6 bases stayed unmatched. This CDR3 comprises 13 residues. Germline loops: CDR1 KGHDR, CDR2 SFDVKD. The CDR3 reads CATSGDREYEAFF. CDR3 DNA sequence: TGTGCCACCAGTGGAGACAGGGAATATGAAGCTTTCTTT.

This clonotype was observed a few times. The rearrangement links TRBV28 to TRBJ1-1, with D tentatively TRBD1 (5 bases). The germline CDR1 and CDR2 sequences are MDHEN and SYDVKM. V was pared by 0 bases and J by 6 bases, with 8 bases between. The CDR3 is 13 residues long. The CDR3 DNA is TGTGCCAGCAGTTTATGGTTGGGGGCTGAAGCTTTCTTT. This codes for CASSLWLGAEAFF.

This rearrangement joins TRBV5-1 to TRBJ1-1; 12 nucleotides agree with TRBD1. The germline gives CDR1 SGHRS, CDR2 YFSETQ. V dropped 3 bases and J dropped 8; count of bases not matched to a gene: 2. This CDR3 spans 13 amino acids. This CDR3 is CASSSGTGGEAFF. The CDR3 DNA sequence: TGCGCCAGCAGCTCCGGGACAGGGGGCGAAGCTTTCTTT.

This clonotype occurred a few times. V and J are TRBV4-3 and TRBJ1-5, with D uncertain. This CDR3 contains 15 residues. Germline loops: CDR1 LGHNA, CDR2 YSLEER. Trimming left V 4 bases short and J 11 bases short, with 21 bases between. This CDR3 reads CASSPSIHALRTQHF. The CDR3 DNA is TGCGCCAGCAGCCCCTCTATACACGCTCTGAGGACCCAGCATTTT.

This clonotype has a handful of counts. The V and J genes are TRBV7-2 and TRBJ2-1; 9 bases agree with TRBD1. The CDR3 has 19 residues. V gave up 5 bases and J gave up 5 bases; unmatched junction bases: 19. CDR1 is SGHTA and CDR2 is FQGNSA in the germline V gene. The CDR3 sequence: CASSHRPELRDRVDNEQFF. DNA of the CDR3: TGTGCCAGCAGCCATAGACCAGAACTCCGGGACAGGGTAGACAATGAGCAGTTCTTC.

This chain links TRBV12-3 or TRBV12-4 with TRBJ2-7; 10 bases are shared with TRBD2. This CDR3 comprises 13 residues. Trimming removed 8 bases from V and 0 bases from J; junction bases left unmatched: 1. CDR3 loop: CASGLAASYEQYF. The CDR3 region has the DNA TGTGCCAGCGGACTAGCGGCCTCCTACGAGCAGTACTTC.

This clonotype showed up just a few times. This chain uses TRBV12-3 or TRBV12-4 with TRBJ2-3, with 7 positions matching TRBD2. V lost 3 bases, J lost 2 bases, and 5 bases stayed unmatched. The CDR3 spans 15 residues. CDR3 protein: CASSFRAGITDTQYF. In DNA form, the CDR3 reads TGTGCCAGCAGTTTCCGAGCGGGGATCACAGATACGCAGTATTTT.

This chain connects TRBV7-9 to TRBJ2-7; TRBD1 agrees at 7 bases. The CDR3 runs 14 residues. The V segment lost 5 bases and the J segment 2 bases; nucleotides outside the gene matches: 6. Germline V lookup: CDR1 SEHNR, CDR2 FQNEAQ (reference sequence). CDR3 protein: CASSPRQGTYEQYF. For the CDR3, the DNA is TGTGCCAGCAGCCCAAGACAGGGAACCTACGAGCAGTACTTC.

The V and J genes are TRBV29-1 and TRBJ2-7; TRBD1 or TRBD2 may be the D gene (5 bases each). Trimming removed 5 bases from V and 3 bases from J, with 8 bases in between. The CDR3 is 11 amino acids. The germline CDR1 and CDR2 sequences are SQVTM and ANQGSEA. This CDR3 reads CSVKGSYEQYF. The CDR3 nucleotides are TGCAGCGTTAAGGGGAGCTACGAGCAGTACTTC.

CDR3 amino acids: CASSFRSGELFF. The CDR3, as DNA: TGTGCCAGCAGTTTTCGGTCCGGGGAGCTGTTTTTT. This chain joins TRBV12-3 or TRBV12-4 and TRBJ2-2, with unresolved D. The V end lost 3 bases, the J end lost 6 bases, and 5 bases lay between the germline ends. CDR3 length equals 12 residues.

The genes are TRBV5-4 and TRBJ2-7; D tentatively reads TRBD1 or TRBD2 (5 bases each). The CDR3 contains 13 residues. In germline, CDR1 is SGHNT, CDR2 YYREEE (reference sequence). V lost 1 base, J lost 7 bases, and 12 bases lay in between. The CDR3 reads CASSLWGSREQYV. CDR3 nucleotide sequence: TGTGCCAGCAGCTTGTGGGGGTCGCGAGAGCAGTACGTC.

The sample holds a few counts of this clonotype. The chain has TRBV6-5 and TRBJ1-1, with 7 bases that match TRBD1. V lost 0 bases to trimming and J lost 9 bases; unmatched junction nucleotides: 4. Germline values: CDR1 MNHEY, CDR2 SVGAGI. This CDR3 contains 13 residues. Written as DNA, the CDR3 is TGTGCCAGCAGTTACTCCGGGACAGAGAAAGCTTTCTTT. It encodes CASSYSGTEKAFF.

V gene TRBV6-2 or TRBV6-3 combines with J gene TRBJ2-3; TRBD1 matches at 8 bases. Germline loops: CDR1 MNHEY, CDR2 SVGEGT. V shed 6 bases and J 0 bases; nucleotides not matched to a gene: 8. This CDR3 has 16 residues. CDR3 amino acids: CASRTRQGRSTDTQYF. The CDR3 nucleotides read TGTGCCAGCAGAACCCGACAGGGGCGTAGCACAGATACGCAGTATTTT.

CDR3 sequence (DNA): TGTGCCAGCAGTGCACAGGGGGTCACAGATACGCAGTATTTT. Translated, it gives CASSAQGVTDTQYF. The rearrangement joins TRBV2 to TRBJ2-3, with 8 bases lining up with TRBD1. CDR1 is SNHLY and CDR2 is FYNNEI in the germline V gene. The CDR3 loop spans 14 amino acids. V trimming: 4 bases; J trimming: 2 bases; junction bases outside the gene matches: 2. The variable domain in full, completed from reference TRBV2 and TRBJ2-3, reads EPEVTQTPSHQVTQMGQEVILRCVPISNHLYFYWYRQILGQKVEFLVSFYNNEISEKSEIFDDQFSVERPDGSNFTLKIRSTKLEDSAMYFCASSAQGVTDTQYFGPGTRLTVL.

This chain uses TRBV6-2 or TRBV6-3 with TRBJ2-7; 8 nucleotides align to TRBD1. The CDR3 extends over 14 amino acids. With V trimmed by 4 bases and J by 5 bases, 7 bases remained unmatched. The V gene's germline CDR1 is MNHEY and CDR2 SVGEGT. The CDR3 sequence: CASSSQTGVNEQYF. The DNA of the CDR3 is TGTGCCAGCAGTTCCCAGACAGGGGTGAACGAGCAGTACTTC.

The chain combines TRBV6-1 with TRBJ2-6; TRBD2 agrees at 9 bases. The germline V gene encodes CDR1 MNHNS and CDR2 SASEGT. CDR3 length equals 20 residues. V was pared by 1 base and J by 0 bases, with 10 bases of the junction left unmatched. This chain's CDR3 is CASSEEWSVAGDSGANVLTF. Here the CDR3 DNA reads TGTGCCAGCAGTGAAGAGTGGTCGGTAGCGGGAGACTCTGGGGCCAACGTCCTGACTTTC.

V gene TRBV28 combines with J gene TRBJ2-5; D call uncertain. V lost 2 bases, J lost 0 bases, and 4 bases lay in between. Germline V gene data show CDR1 as MDHEN and CDR2 as SYDVKM. The CDR3 consists of 13 residues. CDR3 amino acids: CASSLLYQETQYF. CDR3 sequence (DNA): TGTGCCAGCAGTTTACTATACCAAGAGACCCAGTACTTC.

The V call is TRBV20-1, the J call TRBJ2-3; TRBD1 matches at 7 bases. This CDR3 has 16 residues. Trimming at V came to 3 bases and at J to 4 bases, leaving 13 bases not matched to a gene. Per the germline V gene, CDR1 is DFQATT and CDR2 is SNEGSKA (reference sequence). Here the CDR3 reads CSASGYRTGSSDTQYF. DNA of the CDR3: TGCAGTGCTAGTGGTTATCGGACAGGATCATCAGATACGCAGTATTTT.

This clonotype was counted between two and nine times. V is TRBV12-3 or TRBV12-4 and J is TRBJ2-3; D uncertain. The V end lost 3 bases, the J end lost 9 bases, and 7 bases lay between the germline ends. The CDR3 extends over 11 amino acids. CDR3 sequence: CASSFFGTQYF. The DNA of the CDR3 is TGTGCCAGCAGTTTTTTCGGGACGCAGTATTTT.

The V call is TRBV6-2 or TRBV6-3, the J call TRBJ1-1; possibly TRBD1 for D (6 bases). Trimming took off 5 bases at V and 3 bases at J, with 10 bases between the two ends. CDR3 length equals 13 residues. Germline V gene data show CDR1 as MNHEY and CDR2 as SVGEGT. The CDR3 region has the DNA TGTGCCAGCAGTCACAGGGCAGACACTGAAGCTTTCTTT. It encodes CASSHRADTEAFF.

The genes are TRBV7-2 and TRBJ1-2; D is possibly TRBD1 (6 bases). Trimming removed 5 bases at V and 6 bases at J, with 16 bases between. The CDR3 is made up of 14 amino acids. Germline loops: CDR1 SGHTA, CDR2 FQGNSA. CDR3 DNA: TGTGCCAGCAGCCCTACACAGGGACTTAATGGCTACACCTTC. Its protein is CASSPTQGLNGYTF. Together with reference TRBV7-2 and TRBJ1-2, the CDR3 gives the full variable domain: GAGVSQSPSNKVTEKGKDVELRCDPISGHTALYWYRQSLGQGLEFLIYFQGNSAPDKSGLPSDRFSAERTGGSVSTLTIQRTQQEDSAVYLCASSPTQGLNGYTFGSGTRLTVV.